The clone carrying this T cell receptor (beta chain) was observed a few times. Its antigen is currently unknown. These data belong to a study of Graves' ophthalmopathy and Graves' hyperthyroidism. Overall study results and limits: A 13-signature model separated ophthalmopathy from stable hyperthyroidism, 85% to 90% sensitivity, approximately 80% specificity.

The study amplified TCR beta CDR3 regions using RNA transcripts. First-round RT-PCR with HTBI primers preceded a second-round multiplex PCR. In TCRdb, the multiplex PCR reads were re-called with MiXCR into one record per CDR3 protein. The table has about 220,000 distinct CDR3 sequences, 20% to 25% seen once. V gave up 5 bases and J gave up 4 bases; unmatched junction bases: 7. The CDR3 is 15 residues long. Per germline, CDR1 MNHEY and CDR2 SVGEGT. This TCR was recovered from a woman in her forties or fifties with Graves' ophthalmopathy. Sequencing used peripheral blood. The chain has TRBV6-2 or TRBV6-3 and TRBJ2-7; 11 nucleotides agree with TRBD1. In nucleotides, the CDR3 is TGTGCCAGCAGTGGTCCTCGGGACAGGGGGTACGAGCAGTACTTC. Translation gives CASSGPRDRGYEQYF.